This T cell receptor (beta chain) was obtained from a study of technical replicates of blood from a few donors. J was trimmed by 0 bases and V by 4 bases; bases with no gene match: 4. Germline CDR1 is MNHEY and CDR2 is SMNVEV (reference sequence). This CDR3 has 15 residues. This clone was observed a single time. The data were produced by immunoSEQ multiplex PCR, yet TCRdb's version contains in-frame clones alone and is incomplete. The profile shows about 70,000 clones, just under 97% of them singletons. This clonotype was obtained from a human donor in good health. The chain links TRBV27 to TRBJ1-1; 8 nucleotides match TRBD1. Source material: T cells isolated from PBMCs. CDR3 protein: CASSSRTGLNTEAFF. The CDR3 DNA is TGTGCCAGCAGTTCACGGACAGGGTTGAACACTGAAGCTTTCTTT.